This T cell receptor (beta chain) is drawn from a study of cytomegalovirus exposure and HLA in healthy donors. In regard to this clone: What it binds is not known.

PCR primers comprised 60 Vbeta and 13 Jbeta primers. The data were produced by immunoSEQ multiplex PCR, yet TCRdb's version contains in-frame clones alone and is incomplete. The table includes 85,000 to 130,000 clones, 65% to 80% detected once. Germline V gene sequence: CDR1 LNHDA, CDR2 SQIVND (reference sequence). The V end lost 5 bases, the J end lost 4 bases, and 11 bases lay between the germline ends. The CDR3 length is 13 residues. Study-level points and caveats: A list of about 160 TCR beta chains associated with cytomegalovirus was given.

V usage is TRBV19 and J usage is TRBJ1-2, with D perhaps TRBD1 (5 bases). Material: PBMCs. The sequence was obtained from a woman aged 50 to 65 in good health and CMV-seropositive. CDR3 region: CASSSTGFYGYTF. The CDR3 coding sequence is TGTGCCAGTAGTTCCACAGGATTCTATGGCTACACCTTC.